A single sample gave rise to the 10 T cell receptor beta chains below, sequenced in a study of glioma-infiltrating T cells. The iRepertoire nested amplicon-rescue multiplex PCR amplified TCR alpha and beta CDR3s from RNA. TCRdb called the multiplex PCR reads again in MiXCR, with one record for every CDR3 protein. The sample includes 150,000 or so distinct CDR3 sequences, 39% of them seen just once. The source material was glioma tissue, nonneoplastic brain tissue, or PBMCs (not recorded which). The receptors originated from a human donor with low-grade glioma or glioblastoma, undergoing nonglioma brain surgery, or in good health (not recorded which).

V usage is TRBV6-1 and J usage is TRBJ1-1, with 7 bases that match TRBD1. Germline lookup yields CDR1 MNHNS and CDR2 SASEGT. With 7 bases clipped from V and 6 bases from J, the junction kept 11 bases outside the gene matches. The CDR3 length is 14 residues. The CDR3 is CASMGQIFGAEAFF. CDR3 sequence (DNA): TGTGCCAGCATGGGACAGATCTTCGGCGCTGAAGCTTTCTTT.

The CDR3 DNA reads TGTGCCAGCAGTCTTTCAGGGACGTCCTACAATGAGCAGTTCTTC. It yields the protein CASSLSGTSYNEQFF. V is TRBV6-6 and J is TRBJ2-1, with D perhaps matching TRBD1 or TRBD2 (5 bases each). Germline lookup yields CDR1 MNHNY and CDR2 SVGAGI (reference sequence). The CDR3 is 15 amino acids. The ends were cut back, 5 bases at V and 1 base at J, with 12 bases in the middle.

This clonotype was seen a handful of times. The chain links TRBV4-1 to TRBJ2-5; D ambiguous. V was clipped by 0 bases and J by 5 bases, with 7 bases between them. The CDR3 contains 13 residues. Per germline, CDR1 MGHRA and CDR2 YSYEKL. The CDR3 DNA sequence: TGCGCCAGCAGCCAAGAGTGGATGGAGACCCAGTACTTC. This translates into CASSQEWMETQYF.

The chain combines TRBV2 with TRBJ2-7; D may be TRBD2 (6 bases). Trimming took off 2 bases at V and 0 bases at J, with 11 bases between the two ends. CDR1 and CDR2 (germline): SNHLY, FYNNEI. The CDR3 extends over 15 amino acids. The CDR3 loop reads CASSEIGGISYEQYF. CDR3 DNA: TGTGCCAGCAGTGAAATCGGAGGGATCTCCTACGAGCAGTACTTC.

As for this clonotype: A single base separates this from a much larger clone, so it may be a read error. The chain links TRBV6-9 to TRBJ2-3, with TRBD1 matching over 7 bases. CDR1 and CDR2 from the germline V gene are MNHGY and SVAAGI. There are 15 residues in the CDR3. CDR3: CASSYEGQSKDTQYF. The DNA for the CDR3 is TGTGCCAGCAGTTACGAGGGACAGAGCAAAGATACGCAGTATTTT.

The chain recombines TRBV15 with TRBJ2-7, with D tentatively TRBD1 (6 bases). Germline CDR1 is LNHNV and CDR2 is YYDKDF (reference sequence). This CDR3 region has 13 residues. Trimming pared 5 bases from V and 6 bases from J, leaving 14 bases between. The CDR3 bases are TGTGCCACCAGCCGAAGCAGGGGTGGCGAGCAGTACTTC. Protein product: CATSRSRGGEQYF. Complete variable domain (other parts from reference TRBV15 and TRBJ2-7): DAMVIQNPRYQVTQFGKPVTLSCSQTLNHNVMYWYQQKSSQAPKLLFHYYDKDFNNEADTPDNFQSRRPNTSFCFLDIRSPGLGDTAMYLCATSRSRGGEQYFGPGTRLTVT.

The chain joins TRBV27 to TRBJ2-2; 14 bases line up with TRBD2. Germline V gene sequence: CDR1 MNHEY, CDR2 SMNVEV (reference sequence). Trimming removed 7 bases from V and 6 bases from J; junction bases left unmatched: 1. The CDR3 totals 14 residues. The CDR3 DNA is TGTGCCAGCAAGGGACTAGCGGGAGCCGGGGAGCTGTTTTTT. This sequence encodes CASKGLAGAGELFF.

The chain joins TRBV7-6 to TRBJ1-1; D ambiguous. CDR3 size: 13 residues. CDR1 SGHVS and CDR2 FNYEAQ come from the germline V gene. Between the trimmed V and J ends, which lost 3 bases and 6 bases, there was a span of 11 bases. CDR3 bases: TGTGCCAGCAGCTTTCTGCCCGGCGCTGAAGCTTTCTTT. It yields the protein CASSFLPGAEAFF.

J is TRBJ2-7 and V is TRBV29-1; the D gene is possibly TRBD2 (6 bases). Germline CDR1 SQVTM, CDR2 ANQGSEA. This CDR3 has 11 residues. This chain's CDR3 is CSGGNRNEQYF. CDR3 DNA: TGCAGTGGGGGGAACAGGAACGAGCAGTACTTC.

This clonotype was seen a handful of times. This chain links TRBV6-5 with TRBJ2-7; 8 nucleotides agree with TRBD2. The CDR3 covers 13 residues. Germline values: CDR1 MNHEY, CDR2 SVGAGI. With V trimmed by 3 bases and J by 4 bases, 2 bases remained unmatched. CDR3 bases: TGTGCCAGCAGTTATGAGCGGGGGTACGAGCAGTACTTC. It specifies CASSYERGYEQYF.